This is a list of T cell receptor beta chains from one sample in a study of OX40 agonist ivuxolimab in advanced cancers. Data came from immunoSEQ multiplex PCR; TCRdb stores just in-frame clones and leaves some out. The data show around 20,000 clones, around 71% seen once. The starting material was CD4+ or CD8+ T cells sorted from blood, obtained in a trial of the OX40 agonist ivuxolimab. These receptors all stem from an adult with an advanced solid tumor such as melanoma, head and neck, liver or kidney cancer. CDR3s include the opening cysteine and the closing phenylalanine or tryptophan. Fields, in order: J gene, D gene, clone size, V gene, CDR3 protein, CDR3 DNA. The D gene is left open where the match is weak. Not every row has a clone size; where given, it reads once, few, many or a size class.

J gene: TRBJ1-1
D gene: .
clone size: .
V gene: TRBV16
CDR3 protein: CASSQFGGGNTEAFF
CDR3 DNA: TGTGCCAGCAGCCAATTCGGGGGGGGAAACACTGAAGCTTTCTTT

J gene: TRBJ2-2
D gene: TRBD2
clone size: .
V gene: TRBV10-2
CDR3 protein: CASSESGTSGANTGELFF
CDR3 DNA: TGCGCCAGCAGTGAGTCGGGGACTAGCGGGGCGAACACCGGGGAGCTGTTTTTT

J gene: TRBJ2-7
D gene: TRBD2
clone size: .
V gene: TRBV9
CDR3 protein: CASSPRTSGSYEQYF
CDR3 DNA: TGTGCCAGCAGCCCCCGGACTAGCGGATCCTACGAGCAGTACTTC

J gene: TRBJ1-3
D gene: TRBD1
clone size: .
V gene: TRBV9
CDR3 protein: CASSVEEGADGNTIYF
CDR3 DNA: TGTGCCAGCAGCGTAGAAGAGGGGGCGGATGGAAACACCATATATTTT

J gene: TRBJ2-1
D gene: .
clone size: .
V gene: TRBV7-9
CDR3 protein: CASRVGMEIDEQFF
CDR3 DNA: TGTGCCAGCAGGGTGGGGATGGAGATCGATGAGCAGTTCTTC

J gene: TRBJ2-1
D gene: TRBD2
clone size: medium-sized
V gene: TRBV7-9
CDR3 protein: CASSYSGSAYNEQFF
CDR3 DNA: TGTGCCAGCAGTTATAGCGGGAGTGCCTACAATGAGCAGTTCTTC

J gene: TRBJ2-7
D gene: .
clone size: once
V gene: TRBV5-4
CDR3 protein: CASSLTSYF
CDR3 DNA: TGTGCCAGCAGCCTGACTAGTTACTTC

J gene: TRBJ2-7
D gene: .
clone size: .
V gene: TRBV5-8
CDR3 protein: CASYTGTPYEQYF
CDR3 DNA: TGTGCCAGCTATACCGGGACCCCCTACGAGCAGTACTTC

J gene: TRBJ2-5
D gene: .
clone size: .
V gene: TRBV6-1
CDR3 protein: CASSYTRPGTQYF
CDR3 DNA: TGTGCCAGCAGTTATACACGCCCTGGGACCCAGTACTTC

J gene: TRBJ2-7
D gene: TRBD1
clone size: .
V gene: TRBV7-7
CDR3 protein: CASSSGQGWSYEQYF
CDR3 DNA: TGTGCTAGCAGTTCCGGACAGGGGTGGTCCTACGAGCAGTACTTC

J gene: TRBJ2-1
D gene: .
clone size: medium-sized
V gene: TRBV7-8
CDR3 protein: CASSLSLETYNEQFF
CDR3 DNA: TGTGCCAGCAGCTTATCACTAGAAACCTACAATGAGCAGTTCTTC

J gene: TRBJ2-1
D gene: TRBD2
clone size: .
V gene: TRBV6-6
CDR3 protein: CASSYSIQREFNEQFF
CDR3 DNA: TGTGCCAGCAGTTACTCTATCCAGCGGGAATTCAATGAGCAGTTCTTC

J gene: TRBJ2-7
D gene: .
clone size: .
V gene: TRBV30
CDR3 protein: CAWTWGSYEQYF
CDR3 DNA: TGTGCCTGGACCTGGGGGAGCTACGAGCAGTACTTC

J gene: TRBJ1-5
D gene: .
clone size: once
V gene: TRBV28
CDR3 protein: CASSLGVLNQPQHF
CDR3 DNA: TGTGCCAGCAGTTTAGGGGTCCTCAATCAGCCCCAGCATTTT

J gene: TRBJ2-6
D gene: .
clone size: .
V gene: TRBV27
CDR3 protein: CASQPGFGSGANVLTF
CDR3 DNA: TGTGCCAGCCAACCAGGGTTTGGGTCTGGGGCCAACGTCCTGACTTTC

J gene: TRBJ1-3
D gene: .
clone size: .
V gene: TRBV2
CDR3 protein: CASIRLHSGNTIYF
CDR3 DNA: TGTGCCAGCATCCGCCTCCACTCTGGAAACACCATATATTTT

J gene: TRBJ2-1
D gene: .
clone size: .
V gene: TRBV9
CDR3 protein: CATSPGTNLNEQFF
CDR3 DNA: TGTGCCACCTCCCCCGGGACCAACCTCAATGAGCAGTTCTTC

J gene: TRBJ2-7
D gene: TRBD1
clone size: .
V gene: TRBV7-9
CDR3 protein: CASSPAAGDRVYEQYF
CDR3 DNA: TGTGCCAGCAGCCCCGCGGCGGGGGACAGGGTGTACGAGCAGTACTTC

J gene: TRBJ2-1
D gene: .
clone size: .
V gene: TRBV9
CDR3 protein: CASSGDVSYNEQFF
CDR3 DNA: TGTGCCAGCAGCGGGGACGTCAGCTACAATGAGCAGTTCTTC

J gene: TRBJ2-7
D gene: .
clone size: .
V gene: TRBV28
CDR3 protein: CASSPGLGGHEQYF
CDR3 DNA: TGTGCCAGCAGCCCTGGACTAGGGGGGCACGAGCAGTACTTC

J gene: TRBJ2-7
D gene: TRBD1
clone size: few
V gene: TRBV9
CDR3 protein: CASSVGDSYEQYF
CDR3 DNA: TGTGCCAGCAGCGTAGGGGACAGCTACGAGCAGTACTTC

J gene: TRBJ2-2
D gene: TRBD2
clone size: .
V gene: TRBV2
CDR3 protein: CASSLRLAGGPGELFF
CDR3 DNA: TGTGCCAGCAGTCTCAGACTAGCGGGAGGGCCTGGGGAGCTGTTTTTT

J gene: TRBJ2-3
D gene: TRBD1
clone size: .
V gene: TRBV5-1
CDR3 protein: CASSEGTGGTTDTQYF
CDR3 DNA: TGCGCCAGCAGCGAGGGGACAGGGGGGACCACAGATACGCAGTATTTT

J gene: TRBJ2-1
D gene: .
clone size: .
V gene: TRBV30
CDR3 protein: CAWSVGLTEQFF
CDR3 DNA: TGTGCCTGGAGTGTCGGACTAACCGAGCAGTTCTTC

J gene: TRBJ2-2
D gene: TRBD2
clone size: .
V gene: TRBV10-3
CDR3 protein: CAISESLAGDGELFF
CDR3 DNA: TGTGCCATCAGTGAGTCCCTAGCGGGAGACGGGGAGCTGTTTTTT

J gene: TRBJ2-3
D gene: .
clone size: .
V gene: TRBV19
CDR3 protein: CASSPRTELLTDTQYF
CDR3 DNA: TGTGCCAGTAGTCCCCGGACAGAGTTACTCACAGATACGCAGTATTTT

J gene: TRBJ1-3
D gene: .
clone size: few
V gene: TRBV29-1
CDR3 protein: CSVGAATGNTIYF
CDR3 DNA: TGCAGCGTTGGGGCAGCTACTGGAAACACCATATATTTT

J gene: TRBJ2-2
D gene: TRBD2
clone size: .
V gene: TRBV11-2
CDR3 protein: CASSPGLAGDPTGELFF
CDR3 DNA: TGTGCCAGCAGCCCAGGACTAGCGGGAGACCCCACCGGGGAGCTGTTTTTT

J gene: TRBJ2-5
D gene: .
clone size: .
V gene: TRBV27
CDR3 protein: CASSLSWQFQETQYF
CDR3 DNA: TGTGCCAGCAGTTTATCGTGGCAGTTCCAAGAGACCCAGTACTTC

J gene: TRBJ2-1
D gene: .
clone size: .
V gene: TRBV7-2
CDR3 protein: CASSPGGGPYNEQFF
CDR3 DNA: TGTGCCAGCAGCCCTGGGGGGGGCCCCTACAATGAGCAGTTCTTC

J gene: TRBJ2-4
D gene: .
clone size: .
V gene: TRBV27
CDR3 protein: CVLGLLAKNIQYF
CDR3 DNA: TGTGTTCTGGGGCTCTTAGCCAAAAACATTCAGTACTTC

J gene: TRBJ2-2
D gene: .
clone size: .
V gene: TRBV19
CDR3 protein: CASTDTGELFF
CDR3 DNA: TGTGCCAGTACCGACACCGGGGAGCTGTTTTTT

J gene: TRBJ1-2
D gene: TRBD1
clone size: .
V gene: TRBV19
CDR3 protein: CATRQGAVRSGYTF
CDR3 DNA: TGTGCCACCCGACAGGGGGCAGTTCGTAGCGGCTACACCTTC

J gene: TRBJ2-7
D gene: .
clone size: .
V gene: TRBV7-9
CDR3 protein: CASSLGGEVPNYEQYF
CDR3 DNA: TGTGCCAGCAGCTTAGGAGGCGAGGTTCCCAACTACGAGCAGTACTTC

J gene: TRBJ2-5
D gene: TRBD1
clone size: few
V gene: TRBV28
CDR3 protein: CASSLMAGGEETQYF
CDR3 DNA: TGTGCCAGCAGTTTGATGGCAGGGGGCGAGGAGACCCAGTACTTC

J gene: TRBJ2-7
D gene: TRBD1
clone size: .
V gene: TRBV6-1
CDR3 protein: CASRSGTGSPYEQYF
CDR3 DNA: TGTGCCAGCAGGTCCGGGACAGGGTCCCCCTACGAGCAGTACTTC

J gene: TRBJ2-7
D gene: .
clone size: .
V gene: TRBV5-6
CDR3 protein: CASSPPGRAYEQYF
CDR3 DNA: TGTGCCAGCAGCCCACCGGGACGGGCCTACGAGCAGTACTTC

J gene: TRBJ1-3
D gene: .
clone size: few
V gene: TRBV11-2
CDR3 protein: CASSADRSGGNTIYF
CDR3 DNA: TGTGCCAGCAGCGCCGACAGGAGTGGCGGAAACACCATATATTTT

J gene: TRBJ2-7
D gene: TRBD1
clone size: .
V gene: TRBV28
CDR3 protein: CASRAPGQTYEQYF
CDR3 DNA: TGTGCCAGCAGGGCCCCGGGACAGACCTACGAGCAGTACTTC

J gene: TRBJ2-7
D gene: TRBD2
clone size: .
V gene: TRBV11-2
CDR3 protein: CASSSYLRTSGGSYEQYF
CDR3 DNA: TGTGCCAGCAGCTCCTACCTCCGGACTAGCGGGGGATCCTACGAGCAGTACTTC

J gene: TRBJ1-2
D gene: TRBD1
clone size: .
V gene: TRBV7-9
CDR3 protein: CASSWGQGEDGYTF
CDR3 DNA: TGTGCCAGCAGTTGGGGACAGGGGGAGGATGGCTACACCTTC

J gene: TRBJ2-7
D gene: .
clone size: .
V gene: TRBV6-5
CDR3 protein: CASRGTAYEQYF
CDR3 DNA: TGTGCCAGCAGGGGGACCGCGTACGAGCAGTACTTC

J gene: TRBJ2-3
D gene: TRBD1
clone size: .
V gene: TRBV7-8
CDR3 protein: CASSLAGQSSTDTQYF
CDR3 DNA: TGTGCCAGCAGCTTAGCGGGACAGAGTAGCACAGATACGCAGTATTTT

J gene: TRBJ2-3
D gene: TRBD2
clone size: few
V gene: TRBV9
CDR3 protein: CASSVSGAGGSDTQYF
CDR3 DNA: TGTGCCAGCAGCGTCTCTGGAGCGGGAGGGTCAGATACGCAGTATTTT

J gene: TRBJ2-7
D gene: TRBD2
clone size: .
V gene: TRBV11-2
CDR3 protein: CASSLGTSGSGYYEQYF
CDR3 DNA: TGTGCCAGCAGCTTAGGGACTAGCGGGAGCGGGTACTACGAGCAGTACTTC

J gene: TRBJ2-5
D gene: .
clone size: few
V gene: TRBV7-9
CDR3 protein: CASSKNPPQETQYF
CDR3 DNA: TGTGCCAGCAGCAAAAACCCACCCCAAGAGACCCAGTACTTC

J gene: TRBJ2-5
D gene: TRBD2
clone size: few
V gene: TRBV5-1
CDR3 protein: CASSSLGTTETQYF
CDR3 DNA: TGCGCCAGCAGCTCCCTAGGGACTACTGAGACCCAGTACTTC

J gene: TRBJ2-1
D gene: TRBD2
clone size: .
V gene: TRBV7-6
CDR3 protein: CASSPQGLQVSSYNEQFF
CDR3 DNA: TGTGCCAGCAGCCCCCAGGGACTACAGGTCAGCTCCTACAATGAGCAGTTCTTC

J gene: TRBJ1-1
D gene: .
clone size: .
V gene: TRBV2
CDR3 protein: CASSEEGDTEAFF
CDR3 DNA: TGTGCCAGCAGTGAAGAGGGGGACACTGAAGCTTTCTTT

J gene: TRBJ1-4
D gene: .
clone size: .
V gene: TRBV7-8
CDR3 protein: CASSKDRISNEKLFF
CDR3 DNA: TGTGCCAGCAGTAAAGACAGAATCTCTAATGAAAAACTGTTTTTT

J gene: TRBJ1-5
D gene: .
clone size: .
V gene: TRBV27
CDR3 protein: CASSLSENQPQHF
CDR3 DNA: TGTGCCAGCAGTTTATCCGAGAATCAGCCCCAGCATTTT

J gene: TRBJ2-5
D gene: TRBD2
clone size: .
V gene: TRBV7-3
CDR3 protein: CASSQGLAGPETQYF
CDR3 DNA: TGTGCCAGCAGCCAAGGACTAGCGGGACCAGAGACCCAGTACTTC

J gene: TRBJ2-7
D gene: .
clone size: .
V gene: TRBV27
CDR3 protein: CASSLASPSYEQYF
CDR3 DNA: TGTGCCAGCAGTTTGGCTAGCCCCTCCTACGAGCAGTACTTC

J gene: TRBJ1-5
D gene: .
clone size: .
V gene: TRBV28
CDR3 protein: CASSPSWQGGNQPQHF
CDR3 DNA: TGTGCCAGCAGCCCATCGTGGCAGGGAGGCAATCAGCCCCAGCATTTT

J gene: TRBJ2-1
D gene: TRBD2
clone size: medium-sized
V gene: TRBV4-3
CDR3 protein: CASSQGREPYNEQFF
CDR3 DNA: TGCGCCAGCAGCCAAGGGCGGGAGCCCTACAATGAGCAGTTCTTC

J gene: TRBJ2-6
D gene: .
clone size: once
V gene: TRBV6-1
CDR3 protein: CASSVGPGANVLTF
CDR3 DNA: TGTGCCAGCAGTGTAGGACCTGGGGCCAACGTCCTGACTTTC

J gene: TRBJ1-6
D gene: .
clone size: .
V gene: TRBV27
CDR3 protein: CASRGTGSYNSPLHF
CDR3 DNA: TGTGCCAGCAGGGGGACCGGATCCTATAATTCACCCCTCCACTTT

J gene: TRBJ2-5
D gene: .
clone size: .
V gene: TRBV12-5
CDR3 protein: CASGLLPDQETQYF
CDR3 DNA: TGTGCTAGTGGTTTGCTACCAGACCAAGAGACCCAGTACTTC

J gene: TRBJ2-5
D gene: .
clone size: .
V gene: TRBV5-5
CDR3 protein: CASSLARGPLETQYF
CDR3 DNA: TGTGCCAGCAGCTTGGCGAGGGGTCCCTTGGAGACCCAGTACTTC